This T cell receptor (beta chain) was documented in a study of hypomethylating agent response in myelodysplastic syndrome (dated by TCRdb to the early 2020s). Broadly, across the study: Patients were treated with the hypomethylating agents azacitidine (about 70% of the 11) or decitabine (3 of 11). The cohort included 8 or 9 male and 2 female myelodysplastic syndrome patients. A mean patient age of roughly 72 +/- 6.3 years was recorded, and a diploid cytogenetic profile was observed most commonly. The mutation found most frequently was TET2, which appeared in about 45% of the 11 patients. Complete response or hematologic improvement was achieved by six patients, and 4 or 5 patients were classified as non-responders. Complete response or hematologic improvement counted as response, and patients meeting neither criterion were classed as non-responders.

T-cell subsets were not sorted, so the analysis was performed on bulk bone marrow. TCR beta CDR3 regions were immunosequenced from bone marrow of roughly 10 myelodysplastic syndrome patients before and after hypomethylating agent therapy. Each patient contributed a baseline bone marrow plus two to three bone marrows at different post-treatment timepoints for longitudinal repertoire tracking. Whole bone marrow served as the source for genomic DNA extraction, with DNA quality checked using TapeStation, NanoDrop OneC and PicoGreen assays. This clone was found a few times. What antigen it recognizes has not been identified. There are no base qualities to consult, and no much larger clone falls within one base. Trimming takes 7 bases from V and 0 bases from J, and the germline ends sit 15 bases apart. CDR1 and CDR2 (GTSNPN, SVGIG) derive from the germline V gene (reference sequence). CDR3 length: 14 amino acids, cysteine to phenylalanine. Here the CDR3 DNA is all that survives: 42 bases in frame from base 1.

Study-wide conclusions, independent of this receptor: Age matching of healthy control donors to MDS patients was not performed, and the MDS versus healthy comparison could have been impacted by this lack of age matching. After hypomethylating agent treatment, no significant change in richness, rarefaction diversity or clonality was seen, either across all patients or within response groups. Only roughly twelve patients were analyzed, so the study cohort was small. The shared GLIPH2 clusters might recognize novel MDS antigens, but this possibility was not confirmed and requires experimental validation. Novel clonotypes emerged more often in responders, while non-responders showed more contracted clonotypes after treatment.

Libraries were made using the immunoSEQ multiplex PCR assay. Survey resolution was used, with two replicates of around 200 ng each, totaling about 400 ng of DNA per sample. Rearranged TCRB sequences in genomic DNA were detected with the hsTCRB kit using multiplex PCR primers targeting V and J genes. The first PCR used the QIAGEN Multiplex PCR Kit for about 30 cycles to amplify the CDR3 region. Sample barcodes and Illumina adapters were attached to each replicate during a second PCR lasting roughly 8 cycles. Pooled libraries were quantified using a QuantStudio 6 and the KAPA library quantification kit. Approximately 16 pM of pooled libraries was sequenced on an Illumina MiSeq using 156-cycle single-end reads plus a 15-cycle index read. In the paper's pipeline: VDJdb annotation flagged approximately 1.8% of 150,000 to 200,000 unique clonotypes as previously reported viral-epitope-specific. The immunoSEQ Data Assistant and immunoSEQ Analyzer converted raw reads into normalized, annotated TCRB repertoires. Clonotype analysis used the immunarch R package version 0.6.5 and BioAnalyzer. Before richness was estimated, every repertoire was downsampled to the clone count of the smallest repertoire. Fisher's exact tests classified clonotypes as expanded, contracted or novel, with novel meaning zero frequency before treatment. Significantly changed CDR3 beta sequences were clustered with GLIPH2 at simulation_depth=1000 and kmer_min_depth=3, and CDR3s shorter than five residues were left out. Imported from immuneACCESS, the table was reduced by TCRdb to in-frame sequences with V and J called. These copies leave out some clones; in studies compared against another copy, an unresolved V gene accounts for under half, and the cause of the remainder is not known. V and J calls and clone size follow that table, whereas D and trimming were derived from the DNA. The sample records several thousand clones, around 87% of which are singletons. The ten largest account for about 15% of the sample.

The receptor was derived from a human donor with myelodysplastic syndrome. The sequence joins TRBV30 to TRBJ1-1; no D gene call is confident. This specimen consisted of bone marrow, obtained before or after starting hypomethylating agent treatment for myelodysplastic syndrome (not recorded which). This receptor has the CDR3 CAYRDGMMNTEAFF. In nucleotide form, the sequence is TGTGCCTATCGCGACGGAATGATGAACACTGAAGCTTTCTTT.